Here is one T cell receptor beta chain with its context. The sort gate was single viable CD3+CD4+CD8-CD45RO+ cells for memory CD4+ T cells. Serum IgG to CMV pp150, pp28, p38 and p52 defined serostatus. Total CD4+ T cells were enriched by CD4 positive selection. The method was immunoSEQ multiplex PCR; TCRdb's version includes in-frame clones alone and lacks a portion of them. This sample carries around 41,000 clones, 60% to 85% of them seen once, and the ten largest clones take 5% to 7%. The data belong to a study of memory CD4+ T cells and cytomegalovirus serostatus. V shed 2 bases and J shed 4 bases, with 21 bases lying between them. Germline assignment: CDR1 SGHDT and CDR2 YYEEEE. This CDR3 spans 18 amino acids.

The chain carries TRBV5-6 and TRBJ1-4; D is possibly TRBD1 (6 bases). The sequenced material came from memory CD4+ T cells from blood. The clonotype originates from an adult in good health and CMV-seronegative. The CDR3 nucleotides are TGTGCCAGCAGCTTCGGGGGGGCACAGAGGTCCCTTAATGAAAAACTGTTTTTT. Protein product: CASSFGGAQRSLNEKLFF.